These 7 T cell receptor beta chains were all obtained from the same sample, sequenced in a study of T cells in Graves' hyperthyroidism and ophthalmopathy. RNA transcripts yielded amplified TCR beta CDR3 regions. RT-PCR in the first round (using the HTBI primer set) targeted the TCR CDR3. TCRdb used MiXCR to reprocess the multiplex PCR reads, holding one entry per CDR3 protein. The profile shows about 400,000 distinct CDR3 sequences, over 12% of them singletons. The material sequenced was blood. The receptors were gathered from a man aged 45 to 65 with Graves' ophthalmopathy.

This clonotype was picked up many times. This chain uses TRBV2 with TRBJ1-5; D not resolved. The CDR3 covers 14 residues. Between the trimmed V and J ends, which lost 2 bases and 1 base, there was a span of 6 bases. CDR1 is SNHLY and CDR2 is FYNNEI in the germline V gene. The CDR3 loop reads CASSEQRSNQPQHF. The CDR3 nucleotides read TGTGCCAGCAGTGAACAGAGGAGCAATCAGCCCCAGCATTTT.

This clonotype was picked up many times. The V call is TRBV7-3, the J call TRBJ2-1; 11 nucleotides align to TRBD2. CDR3 size: 15 residues. J lost 7 bases, V lost 4 bases, and 6 bases had no gene match. Germline CDR1 is SGHTA and CDR2 is FQGTGA. Here the CDR3 DNA reads TGTGCCAGCAGCTACACTAGCGGGAGTTCAAATGAGCAGTTCTTC. Residues: CASSYTSGSSNEQFF.

The chain has TRBV10-3 and TRBJ2-3; the match to TRBD2 covers 10 bases. V lost 9 bases and J lost 3; bases outside the gene matches: 15. Germline V gene data show CDR1 as ENHRY and CDR2 as SYGVKD. This CDR3 contains 17 residues. As DNA, the CDR3 is TGTGCCATGAATACTCCTCGAGCGGGGGGGTTTACAGATACGCAGTATTTT. Protein sequence: CAMNTPRAGGFTDTQYF.

This clonotype has a count of ten or more. The chain combines TRBV28 with TRBJ2-7, with TRBD2 matching 10 bases. Per the germline V gene, CDR1 is MDHEN and CDR2 is SYDVKM. This CDR3 contains 13 residues. The V segment lost 9 bases and the J segment 2 bases; nucleotides outside the gene matches: 4. CDR3: CASTSGTTYEQYF. The CDR3 DNA sequence: TGTGCCAGTACTAGCGGGACAACCTACGAGCAGTACTTC.

This clonotype was found many times. The V gene is TRBV5-1, the J gene TRBJ2-1; 7 nucleotides align to TRBD2. Germline loops: CDR1 SGHRS, CDR2 YFSETQ. The trim removed 0 bases at V and 4 bases at J, leaving 7 bases unmatched. This CDR3 is built from 16 residues. As DNA, the CDR3 is TGCGCCAGCAGCTTGGGAGAGGGAGGGCCTTACAATGAGCAGTTCTTC. Translation gives CASSLGEGGPYNEQFF.

At least ten counts were recorded for this clonotype. V usage is TRBV18 and J usage is TRBJ2-3; possibly TRBD2 for D (5 bases). CDR1 is KGHSH and CDR2 is LQKENI in the germline V gene. CDR3 size: 18 residues. V was pared by 2 bases and J by 2 bases, with 20 bases between. This CDR3 reads CASSPVFPDSTSTDTQYF. DNA for the CDR3: TGTGCCAGCTCACCAGTATTTCCGGACTCAACTTCCACAGATACGCAGTATTTT.

This clonotype was found many times. The chain joins TRBV29-1 to TRBJ1-5; D possibly corresponds to TRBD1 (6 bases). Trimming cost V 5 bases and J 5 bases, with 13 bases left between them. Germline-derived CDR1 and CDR2 are SQVTM and ANQGSEA. This CDR3 is built from 13 residues. The DNA for the CDR3 is TGCAGCGTTTCGGGGGCGCAGGATCAGCCCCAGCATTTT. It is translated as CSVSGAQDQPQHF.